Below are 20 T cell receptor beta chains sequenced from a single sample in a study of naive and memory T cell subsets. An oligonucleotide containing a UMI was ligated to the 3' end of TCR cDNA. The SP2 primer and nested alpha and beta constant region primers amplified ligated cDNA in four rounds. TCRdb recomputed calls from the 5' RACE reads with MiXCR, one row per CDR3 protein. Among approximately 52,000 distinct CDR3 sequences, about 4.5% were seen once, and the ten largest hold around 0.8%. The receptor source for this set is a female donor in good health.

In this sample, this clonotype turned up a few times. The rearrangement joins TRBV29-1 to TRBJ2-7; TRBD2 agrees at 8 bases. Germline CDR1 reads SQVTM; CDR2 reads ANQGSEA. The CDR3 extends over 14 amino acids. Unmatched junction bases numbered 6, after V lost 5 bases and J lost 0 bases. DNA for the CDR3: TGCAGCGTTTCTTTAGCGGGGTCCTCCTACGAGCAGTACTTC. It yields the protein CSVSLAGSSYEQYF.

This clonotype was observed at least ten times. The chain couples TRBV5-1 to TRBJ2-3; D not certain. The CDR3 length is 14 residues. Germline CDR1 is SGHRS and CDR2 is YFSETQ. Trimming stripped 2 bases from V and 1 base from J, with 8 bases between. CDR3 in DNA: TGCGCCAGCAGCTTTGATTTCGGCACAGATACGCAGTATTTT. It is translated as CASSFDFGTDTQYF.

This clonotype was recorded many times. In nucleotides, the CDR3 is TGTGCCAGCGTGGGGGCGCGTGATACGCAGTATTTT. It translates to CASVGARDTQYF. The chain is built from TRBV2 and TRBJ2-3; maybe TRBD1 (6 bases). Per germline, CDR1 SNHLY and CDR2 FYNNEI. The CDR3 consists of 12 residues. V lost 8 bases to trimming and J lost 6 bases, with 12 bases between them.

This clonotype was seen at least ten times. V gene TRBV13 combines with J gene TRBJ2-7; 7 bases match TRBD2. The ends lost 5 bases at V and 9 bases at J; junction bases unmatched: 7. The V gene's germline CDR1 is PRHDT and CDR2 FYEKMQ (reference sequence). The CDR3 runs 12 residues. Written as DNA, the CDR3 is TGTGCCAGCAGCCCGCCCGGGGGGACGCAGTACTTC. Its translation: CASSPPGGTQYF.

In nucleotides, the CDR3 is TGTGCCAGCAGAGGACTAGCGGGACACGAGCAGTACTTC. Its protein product is CASRGLAGHEQYF. This chain joins TRBV6-2 or TRBV6-3 and TRBJ2-7; 12 bases align to TRBD2. The V gene end was trimmed by 6 bases and the J gene end by 5 bases; junction bases not matched to a gene: 2. Per germline, CDR1 MNHEY and CDR2 SVGEGT. CDR3 length equals 13 residues.

This clonotype was seen ten or more times. V gene TRBV19 combines with J gene TRBJ2-5; TRBD2 matches at 10 bases. This CDR3 comprises 16 residues. From germline, CDR1 is LNHDA and CDR2 SQIVND (reference sequence). The trim removed 9 bases at V and 7 bases at J, leaving 17 bases unmatched. CDR3 sequence: CASAREAGGLQVTQYF. CDR3 in DNA: TGTGCCAGCGCCCGGGAAGCGGGAGGGCTGCAGGTGACCCAGTACTTC.

The chain carries TRBV27 and TRBJ1-1; D uncertain. CDR1 and CDR2 (germline): MNHEY, SMNVEV (reference sequence). V was cut by 4 bases and J by 4 bases, with 10 bases left in between. This CDR3 is built from 13 residues. Here the CDR3 reads CASSSRVGTEAFF. CDR3 nucleotides: TGTGCCAGCAGTTCTAGGGTTGGCACTGAAGCTTTCTTT.

In its sample, this clonotype was seen a few times. V is TRBV19 and J is TRBJ2-4, with a possible D match to TRBD1 (5 bases). Trimming cost V 5 bases and J 13 bases, with 18 bases left between them. This CDR3 spans 13 amino acids. Per germline, CDR1 LNHDA and CDR2 SQIVND (reference sequence). The CDR3: CASSPQTMTEQYF. CDR3 sequence (DNA): TGTGCCAGTAGTCCCCAAACCATGACAGAACAGTACTTC.

In its sample, this clonotype was seen a few times. This chain joins TRBV29-1 and TRBJ2-5; 10 nucleotides match TRBD2. CDR1 is SQVTM, CDR2 ANQGSEA, per germline. Unmatched junction bases numbered 12, after V lost 2 bases and J lost 6 bases. The CDR3 consists of 16 residues. CDR3 region: CSVEISGRALSKTQYF. In DNA, the CDR3 is TGCAGCGTTGAAATCAGCGGGAGGGCCTTAAGCAAGACCCAGTACTTC.

The chain recombines TRBV9 with TRBJ2-1; 7 bases are a match to TRBD2. This CDR3 comprises 15 residues. V lost 5 bases to trimming and J lost 8 bases; unmatched junction nucleotides: 13. Germline V gene data show CDR1 as SGDLS and CDR2 as YYNGEE. This CDR3 is CASRKGGRGGDEQFF. The CDR3 DNA reads TGTGCCAGCAGAAAGGGCGGGAGAGGCGGGGATGAGCAGTTCTTC.

This clonotype was found many times. The DNA of the CDR3 is TGTGCCAGTAGTAGGGGACTAGCGGGAGATGAGCAGTTCTTC. Amino acids: CASSRGLAGDEQFF. The chain recombines TRBV19 with TRBJ2-1; 14 nucleotides line up with TRBD2. V shed 4 bases, J shed 8 bases, and the junction held 1 base outside the gene matches. The germline CDR1 and CDR2 sequences are LNHDA and SQIVND (reference sequence). CDR3 size: 14 residues.

This clonotype has at least ten counts. This chain joins TRBV18 and TRBJ1-1, with TRBD1 identical over 8 bases. CDR1 and CDR2 (germline): KGHSH, LQKENI. This CDR3 contains 11 residues. The V gene end was trimmed by 5 bases and the J gene end by 11 bases; junction bases not matched to a gene: 4. CDR3 DNA sequence: TGTGCCAGCTCAGGACAGGGTATGGCTTTCTTT. Translated, it gives CASSGQGMAFF. Looking up the rest from reference TRBV18 and TRBJ1-1 gives the full variable domain: NAGVMQNPRHLVRRRGQEARLRCSPMKGHSHVYWYRQLPEEGLKFMVYLQKENIIDESGMPKERFSAEFPKEGPSILRIQQVVRGDSAAYFCASSGQGMAFFGQGTRLTVV.

This clonotype was picked up a small number of times. This chain uses TRBV3-1 with TRBJ2-7, with D hard to call. The germline gives CDR1 LGHDT, CDR2 YNNKEL (reference sequence). There are 14 residues in the CDR3. Deletions cut 0 bases from V and 4 bases from J, with 10 bases between. CDR3 in amino acids: CASSQDPGAYEQYF. The CDR3 DNA is TGTGCCAGCAGCCAAGATCCCGGAGCGTACGAGCAGTACTTC.

The table lists this clonotype with many counts. V and J are TRBV3-1 and TRBJ2-1; D unclear. V was pared by 0 bases and J by 9 bases, with 9 bases between. The CDR3 spans 13 residues. Germline lookup yields CDR1 LGHDT and CDR2 YNNKEL (reference sequence). The CDR3, as DNA: TGTGCCAGCAGCCAAGAGGTCCTTGGTGAGCAGTTCTTC. This sequence encodes CASSQEVLGEQFF.

This clonotype was recorded at least ten times. The chain couples TRBV7-2 to TRBJ2-3, with unresolved D. The length of the CDR3 is 15 residues. V dropped 4 bases and J dropped 2 bases, with 13 bases sitting between them. CDR1 and CDR2 (germline): SGHTA, FQGNSA. The CDR3 DNA sequence: TGTGCCAGCAGCTCTCCGGCCAAAAACACAGATACGCAGTATTTT. Its translation is CASSSPAKNTDTQYF.

Ten or more counts support this clonotype. The gene calls are TRBV29-1 and TRBJ2-7, with D tentatively TRBD1 (6 bases). This CDR3 contains 12 residues. CDR1 is SQVTM, CDR2 ANQGSEA, per germline. Trimming took 6 bases from V and 2 from J, leaving 11 bases between them. This CDR3 reads CSVSTGPYEQYF. In nucleotides, the CDR3 is TGCAGCGTCTCGACAGGCCCCTACGAGCAGTACTTC.

The chain has TRBV6-2 or TRBV6-3 and TRBJ1-1; D unresolved. The CDR3 runs 13 residues. V gave up 6 bases and J gave up 10 bases, with 18 bases separating them. Germline V gene data show CDR1 as MNHEY and CDR2 as SVGEGT. CDR3 residues: CASSPTTWVGAFF. The CDR3 bases are TGTGCCAGCAGCCCGACTACTTGGGTAGGAGCTTTCTTT.

The V call is TRBV5-4, the J call TRBJ2-3; D perhaps matches TRBD2 (5 bases). Germline V gene data show CDR1 as SGHNT and CDR2 as YYREEE (reference sequence). Deletions cut 4 bases from V and 1 base from J, with 10 bases between. The CDR3 loop spans 14 amino acids. CDR3 protein: CASSGPGGTDTQYF. The CDR3 nucleotides read TGTGCCAGCAGCGGGCCCGGGGGCACAGATACGCAGTATTTT.

This clonotype has a count of ten or more. V gene TRBV3-1 combines with J gene TRBJ2-6; D is unresolved. Between the trimmed V and J ends, which lost 6 bases and 0 bases, there was a span of 6 bases. Germline CDR1 reads LGHDT; CDR2 reads YNNKEL (reference sequence). The CDR3 length is 14 residues. Here the CDR3 reads CASSWSSGANVLTF. In DNA, the CDR3 is TGTGCCAGCAGTTGGAGCTCTGGGGCCAACGTCCTGACTTTC.

V and J are TRBV7-9 and TRBJ2-7; a possible D gene is TRBD1 (6 bases). CDR1 and CDR2 (germline): SEHNR, FQNEAQ (reference sequence). V was cut by 5 bases and J by 5 bases, with 16 bases left in between. This CDR3 spans 14 amino acids. This CDR3 reads CASSRTGMGDEQYF. CDR3 DNA: TGTGCCAGCAGCAGAACAGGGATGGGGGACGAGCAGTACTTC.